This TCR beta chain derives from a study of CD8 T cells in ankylosing spondylitis. This CDR3 spans 12 amino acids. Germline CDR1 and CDR2: ENHRY and SYGVKD. The V end was cut by 2 bases, the J end by 8 bases, with 9 bases between. Overall study results and limits: The study identified a TCR beta motif of under ten highly homologous variants that appeared characteristic of ankylosing spondylitis blood. The clones that were linked to disease were reported to be significantly enriched in matched synovial fluid samples from ankylosing spondylitis patients. Past research had described some motif variants in reactive arthritis synovial fluid and blood.

Making the TCR beta libraries involved quantitative 5'-RACE with molecular barcodes. TCRdb fed the 5' RACE reads into MiXCR, producing one record per CDR3 protein. Among a few hundred thousand distinct CDR3 sequences listed, roughly an eighth were seen once. Only a few counts were recorded for this clonotype. Antigen specificity is unknown. Sequenced input: blood, either unsorted or a sorted T cell fraction (not recorded which). V gene TRBV10-3 combines with J gene TRBJ1-1; D remains unclear. The receptor's source is a male donor with ankylosing spondylitis. The CDR3 DNA sequence: TGTGCCATCAGTGAGGCTGCAGTGGAAGCTTTCTTT. It is translated as CAISEAAVEAFF.